The subject of this entry is one T cell receptor beta chain. Which antigen it targets is not known. The record has no base qualities; no much larger clone is one base away. Using the deep immunoSEQ assay, multiplex PCR amplified TCR CDR3 regions from genomic DNA. Genomic DNA extracted from each cell subset was distributed evenly over all wells of several immunoSEQ 96-well plates, and each plate served as one replicate. For sorted subsets, about 200 ng genomic DNA, equal to about 30,000 T cell genomes, was loaded into each replicate PCR. Purified libraries were quantified with a Qubit 3.0 fluorometer, sized on a Bioanalyzer 2100, and re-quantified with the KAPA Library Quantification kit. Each immunoSEQ 96-well plate was sequenced on its own single-read 150-cycle Illumina NextSeq 550 flow cell. Per the source publication's procedure: Because only junctional sequences without quality scores were contained in the immunoSEQ output, filtering matching that applied to full-length reads could not be performed. To assign V/J genes and CDR3, sequences were annotated against IMGT germline references using PyIR, a Python wrapper for IgBLAST v1.9. Reads were filtered out if the reads had weak V/J assignments (E-value above 1e-6), no CDR3, stop codons, out-of-frame junctions, or ambiguous translated residues. A V3J clonotype was defined by an identical inferred V gene, J gene, and CDR3 amino acid sequence. Percentage overlap between repertoires was calculated by dividing the number of shared unique clonotypes by the size of the smaller repertoire. Three approaches were used to assess repertoire richness: RTK rarefaction, the Chao1 estimator, and Recon v2.1 estimates of unobserved clonotypes. OLGA was used to compute generation probabilities for all TCRbeta clonotypes that the gDNA method yielded from four donors. In TCRdb, the immuneACCESS table is reduced to in-frame sequences with V and J assigned. These tables do not hold every clone; where another copy was compared, an unresolved V gene accounts for under half, and the others remain unexplained. V, J and clone size are those of that table, while D and trimming were read from the DNA. A total of approximately 2,200,000 clones appear in this sample, 90% to 95% of them only once. 1.5% to 2% of the sample is in the top ten clones.

Trimming removed 5 bases from V and 6 bases from J; the gene matches leave 13 bases unexplained. From the germline V gene, CDR1 is SGHVS and CDR2 is FNYEAQ. The CDR3 holds 15 amino acids from the cysteine to the phenylalanine. CDR3 DNA is the only sequence kept; it has 45 bases, read in frame from the first base. CD8 naive samples consisted of CD45RO-negative cells that were positively selected for CCR7, yielding a CD45RA+CCR7+ population without TemRA cells. Healthy HIV-negative adults with no recently reported acute infections or vaccinations were included as donors. Every donor was a Caucasian adult residing in Nashville, Tennessee, USA. Blood was collected by leukapheresis, and PBMCs were isolated by Ficoll-Histopaque density gradient centrifugation and then cryopreserved in liquid nitrogen vapor phase. Purity and quantity of every magnetically sorted T cell population were checked by analytical flow cytometry. From each sorted fraction, genomic DNA was isolated and quantified by UV absorbance on a Nanodrop 2000c.

This entry belongs to a study of shared clonotypes between healthy human individuals (dated by TCRdb to between 2020 and 2021). Regarding the research as a whole: The cohort comprised a couple of women and three men aged 18 to 49 years. For each donor, CD4 naive and CD4 memory were each run on three plates, CD8 naive on two plates, and CD8 memory on one plate. Blood TCR repertoires of roughly five healthy adults were deeply sequenced to estimate repertoire size and the extent of clonotype sharing between individuals. To increase sequencing depth and limit assay-specific biases, different laboratories used diverse techniques to prepare libraries and sequence TCR repertoires. Leukapheresis yielded between about 0.9 and 9 billion PBMCs per donor.

The investigation overall reported the following: Clonotypes shared by all four sorted-subset donors showed higher generation probabilities than non-shared clonotypes. Sampling was limited to blood, and TCR repertoires in tissue likely differ from TCR repertoires in blood. Rarefaction of sorted-subset datasets indicated incomplete sequencing despite the large sequencing depth. Estimated clonotype richness was generally larger for naive than for memory subsets. The small number of donors limited the genetic and exposure-history diversity represented. Roughly 5% of naive CD4, roughly 3.6% of naive CD8, around 2.3% of memory CD4, and less than 0.45% of memory CD8 clonotypes were shared across a few donors. Based on pairwise subsampling, the degree of clonotype sharing among donors was expected to be affected by sequencing depth.

Sequenced: naive CD8+ T cells from PBMCs. The sample's cell subset or site label, decoded: CD45RA+CCR7+. The chain is encoded by TRBV7-6 joined to TRBJ2-7, with 7 bases matching TRBD2. This sequence originates from a man aged 18-30 years in good health. Some clones in this sample may be carry-over from other donors' samples. In nucleotide form, the sequence is TGTGCCAGCAGCCCGACTAGTTTGGGCGGGAGCGAGCAGTACTTC. This translates into CASSPTSLGGSEQYF.